What follows is one T cell receptor (beta chain) and its context. TCRdb analysed the reads with MiXCR anew, one entry per CDR3 protein. Counted here are 90,000 to 100,000 distinct CDR3 sequences, roughly 28% occurring once; the ten biggest clones make up 2% to 2.5%. This sample is drawn from a study of type 1 regulatory T cells. Study background: This in vitro CD4 product, T-allo10, is enriched for Tr1 cells and alloantigen-specific.

From germline, CDR1 is SGHAT and CDR2 FQDESV (reference sequence). This CDR3 has 14 amino acids. The junction had 7 bases not matched to a gene; V was cut back by 2 bases and J by 6 bases. Source material: CD4+ T cells, either the whole sample or a sorted fraction (not recorded which). This TCR was recovered from a human donor in good health. The rearrangement joins TRBV11-1 to TRBJ2-7; 7 nucleotides agree with TRBD1. CDR3 in amino acids: CASSLIRSGGEQYF. As DNA, the CDR3 is TGTGCCAGCAGCTTAATTCGCTCAGGGGGCGAGCAGTACTTC.